This is a list of T cell receptor beta chains from one sample in a study of T cells in localized non-small cell lung cancer. Method: immunoSEQ multiplex PCR; TCRdb's copy keeps in-frame clones and lacks some. The repertoire has roughly 5,200 clones, under 60% of them found once; the top ten carry over 3.5%. The starting material was lymph node tissue, obtained before any cancer treatment. The source is a male donor aged 60 or over with stage I squamous cell lung carcinoma. CDR3s include the opening cysteine and the closing phenylalanine or tryptophan. The D gene is left open where the match is weak. Clone size, where shown, is once, few, many, or a class for clones that have expanded.

CDR3 DNA	CDR3 protein	CDR3 length	clone size	D gene	V gene	J gene
TGTGCCAGCAGTTGGACTAGCGGGCTACCGAGCTACAATGAGCAGTTCTTC	CASSWTSGLPSYNEQFF	17	few	TRBD2	TRBV6-8	TRBJ2-1
TGTGCCTGGAGTGTTGGGAAACTCGGAGGGGGCGGTGAGCAGTTCTTC	CAWSVGKLGGGGEQFF	16	NA	NA	TRBV30	TRBJ2-1
TGTGCCAGCAGTTTCTCTGGCGGGAGGGCCATTGAGCAGTTCTTC	CASSFSGGRAIEQFF	15	NA	TRBD2	TRBV28	TRBJ2-1
TGTGCCAGTAGTATTGCTAGCGGGAGGCCCTCCTACAATGAGCAGTTCTTC	CASSIASGRPSYNEQFF	17	NA	TRBD2	TRBV19	TRBJ2-1
TGCAGCGTTGAGGGCTCTGGGGCCAACGTCCTGACTTTC	CSVEGSGANVLTF	13	NA	NA	TRBV29-1	TRBJ2-6
TGTGCCAGTAGCCCGACAGGGACCCAAGTCAAGATAGAAGCTTTCTTT	CASSPTGTQVKIEAFF	16	once	TRBD1	TRBV19	TRBJ1-1
TGTGCCTGGAGTGTTAGCAGCCTTCAGCAGTACTTC	CAWSVSSLQQYF	12	NA	NA	TRBV30	TRBJ2-7
TGTGCCAGTAGTATAGAAGGTCAGGGGACCACTGAAGCTTTCTTT	CASSIEGQGTTEAFF	15	NA	NA	TRBV19	TRBJ1-1
TGTGCCAGTAGGGGTAGCGGGAGGTCCGAGCAGTACTTC	CASRGSGRSEQYF	13	NA	TRBD2	TRBV19	TRBJ2-7
TGTGCCAGCAGTGAAGCGACAGGATTGGGAGCTTTCTTT	CASSEATGLGAFF	13	NA	NA	TRBV6-4	TRBJ1-1
TGTGCCTGGAGTCAACAGGGGCTAGGCGAGCAGTACTTC	CAWSQQGLGEQYF	13	NA	TRBD1	TRBV30	TRBJ2-7
TGTGCCAGCAGCTTGGTCGGCAGGGGATCCGGGGAGCTGTTTTTT	CASSLVGRGSGELFF	15	few	NA	TRBV7-7	TRBJ2-2
TGTGCCTGGAGTGTAGGAGGAGATACGCAGTATTTT	CAWSVGGDTQYF	12	NA	NA	TRBV30	TRBJ2-3
TGTGCCTGGAGTGTAACCGGGGGCAATGAGCAGTTCTTC	CAWSVTGGNEQFF	13	NA	NA	TRBV30	TRBJ2-1
TGTGCCAGCTCACAGGGAATCGGAAACACCATATATTTT	CASSQGIGNTIYF	13	NA	NA	TRBV18	TRBJ1-3